The clone carrying this T cell receptor (beta chain) was recorded a few times. The sample comes from a study of patients and donors after allogeneic stem cell transplantation. TCRdb redid the calling of the RT-PCR reads with MiXCR, one entry per CDR3 protein. This sample carries around 2,000 distinct CDR3 sequences, approximately 19% of them seen once, and the ten largest clones take around 12%. This clonotype was obtained from a human donor who was either an allogeneic HSCT recipient or a stem cell or donor lymphocyte infusion donor (not recorded which). It is not recorded whose cells these are; they may come from a transplant donor. The sequencing sample was made of blood, either unsorted or a sorted T cell fraction (not recorded which).

CDR3 amino acids: CAISDWRTGTNYGYTF. In DNA, the CDR3 is TGTGCCATCAGCGATTGGAGGACAGGGACTAACTATGGCTACACCTTC. This sequence joins TRBV10-3 and TRBJ1-2; 8 bases align to TRBD1. V shed 6 bases, J shed 0 bases, and the junction held 9 bases outside the gene matches. The germline V gene encodes CDR1 ENHRY and CDR2 SYGVKD. The CDR3 length is 16 residues.